This T cell receptor beta chain is from a study of T cell clonality in common variable immunodeficiency. Broader study findings: TCRbeta clonality was increased in CVID versus healthy controls.

Produced via immunoSEQ multiplex PCR; TCRdb's table is partial and in-frame only. This set yields about 47,000 clones and no singletons; the top ten hold about 0.73%. This clone was recorded at least ten times. The antigen is undetermined. Compared with germline, one end of the junction differs, possibly owing to a read error. The read ends 3 residues early relative to the CDR3; the germline J gene fills the gap. The CDR3 length is 15 residues. CDR1 is SSHAT and CDR2 is FNYEAQ in the germline V gene (reference sequence). The chain joins TRBV7-7 to TRBJ2-1; 9 bases agree with TRBD2. Sequencing was done on a sample of peripheral blood mononuclear cells. The receptor was derived from a person aged 18-69 years in good health. Partial CDR3 DNA: TGTGCTAGCAGCTTAGGGGCGGGAGGGGGCGATGAG. Protein product: CASSLGAGGGDE. Given in full, the CDR3 is CASSLGAGGGDEQFF.